Below are 12 T cell receptor beta chains sequenced from a single sample in a study of T cell responses to AZD1222 COVID-19 vaccine. Sequenced by immunoSEQ multiplex PCR; TCRdb stores in-frame clones only, minus some. The data show approximately 140,000 clones, approximately 92% seen once. The sequences come from peripheral blood, collected 28 days after the second AZD1222 dose. The receptors come from an adult who received the AZD1222 COVID-19 vaccine.

V and J are TRBV6-1 and TRBJ1-2; D remains ambiguous. The CDR3 covers 13 residues. V lost 0 bases and J lost 6, with 8 bases in between. CDR1 is MNHNS, CDR2 SASEGT, per germline. For the CDR3, the DNA is TGTGCCAGCAGTGAAGCAGTACCTGATGGCTACACCTTC. Amino acid sequence: CASSEAVPDGYTF.

The CDR3 sequence is CASNLRQGNTEAFF. CDR3 DNA sequence: TGTGCCAGTAACCTACGACAGGGTAACACTGAAGCTTTCTTT. The chain has TRBV19 and TRBJ1-1; 7 bases line up with TRBD1. V shed 7 bases and J 2 bases; nucleotides not matched to a gene: 7. Germline V gene data show CDR1 as LNHDA and CDR2 as SQIVND (reference sequence). The CDR3 is made up of 14 amino acids.

This chain uses TRBV5-1 with TRBJ2-3; no clear D. The CDR3 sequence is 15 residues long. Trimming took off 2 bases at V and 0 bases at J, with 10 bases between the two ends. The germline CDR1 and CDR2 sequences are SGHRS and YFSETQ. CDR3 region: CASSLIQISTDTQYF. CDR3 bases: TGCGCCAGCAGCTTAATTCAAATCAGCACAGATACGCAGTATTTT.

The V and J genes are TRBV7-2 and TRBJ1-4; the D gene is possibly TRBD1 (5 bases). Per germline, CDR1 SGHTA and CDR2 FQGNSA. Trimming stripped 1 base from V and 7 bases from J, with 13 bases between. The CDR3 has 15 residues. CDR3 DNA sequence: TGTGCCAGCAGCTTAGGTTTAGGGGTGGGTGAAAAACTGTTTTTT. Translation gives CASSLGLGVGEKLFF.

The chain's CDR3 is CARSLLFPTSGRRSDTQYF. CDR3 DNA sequence: TGTGCCAGAAGCCTTCTTTTCCCAACTAGCGGGAGGAGGTCGGATACGCAGTATTTT. The chain uses TRBV5-3 and TRBJ2-3; TRBD2 agrees at 12 bases. TRBV5-3 is placed among ORFs of uncertain function. Germline trimming cut 4 bases from V and 6 bases from J; bases unmatched to any gene: 18. CDR3 size: 19 residues.

This clone came up a few times. The chain carries TRBV24-1 and TRBJ1-5; no reliable D call. With 3 bases removed from V and 7 bases from J, the gap between germline ends came to 30 bases. The germline V gene has CDR1 KGHDR and CDR2 SFDVKD. This CDR3 is built from 20 residues. CDR3 nucleotide sequence: TGTGCCACCAGTGATCGCATCTCCGGGTCCCGAAAACGAACCGGACAGCCCCAGCATTTT. It is translated as CATSDRISGSRKRTGQPQHF.

V usage is TRBV20-1 and J usage is TRBJ1-5; D might be TRBD1 (6 bases). The CDR3 contains 14 residues. Germline CDR1 reads DFQATT; CDR2 reads SNEGSKA (reference sequence). The germline V and J ends were trimmed by 3 bases and 0 bases, with 9 bases remaining between them. CDR3 nucleotide sequence: TGCAGTGCTAGTGGACAGAATAGCAATCAGCCCCAGCATTTT. As protein: CSASGQNSNQPQHF.

The rearrangement uses TRBV3-1 (or the pseudogene TRBV3-2) and TRBJ2-7, with 8 bases lining up with TRBD1. V lost 1 base to trimming and J lost 0 bases; unmatched junction nucleotides: 5. This CDR3 is 16 amino acids long. Germline V gene data show CDR1 as LGHDT and CDR2 as YNNKEL (reference sequence). CDR3 nucleotides: TGTGCCAGCAGCCAAGCCCAGGGGGCATCCTCCTACGAGCAGTACTTC. Translated: CASSQAQGASSYEQYF.

J is TRBJ1-3 and V is TRBV7-3; 8 nucleotides line up with TRBD1. The V gene's germline CDR1 is SGHTA and CDR2 FQGTGA. The junction had 6 bases not matched to a gene; V was cut back by 4 bases and J by 4 bases. This CDR3 has 15 amino acids. The CDR3 reads CASSYGTGAGNTIYF. CDR3 bases: TGTGCCAGCAGCTATGGGACAGGCGCGGGAAACACCATATATTTT.

This clone was detected once. The chain is built from TRBV7-9 and TRBJ2-7, with a tentative D call TRBD2 (6 bases). V gave up 3 bases and J gave up 1 base, with 13 bases separating them. Germline assignment: CDR1 SEHNR and CDR2 FQNEAQ (reference sequence). The length of the CDR3 is 15 residues. For the CDR3, the DNA is TGTGCCAGCAGCTTTCTCGGGGGTCGGTCCTACGAGCAGTACTTC. Amino acid sequence: CASSFLGGRSYEQYF.

This chain joins TRBV24-1 and TRBJ2-2, with TRBD1 as a possible D gene (5 bases). The CDR3 loop spans 16 amino acids. Trimming stripped 1 base from V and 6 bases from J, with 14 bases between. The germline V gene has CDR1 KGHDR and CDR2 SFDVKD. This CDR3 reads CATSDFPGLGAGELFF. The DNA of the CDR3 is TGTGCCACCAGTGATTTTCCGGGTTTAGGGGCCGGGGAGCTGTTTTTT.

The rearrangement uses TRBV10-2 and TRBJ2-2, with TRBD1 matching 10 bases. This CDR3 region has 15 residues. From germline, CDR1 is WSHSY and CDR2 SAAADI. V was clipped by 0 bases and J by 7 bases; unmatched bases: 2. DNA of the CDR3: TGCGCCAGCAGTGAGTCAGGACAGGGGGTCGGGGAGCTGTTTTTT. It yields the protein CASSESGQGVGELFF.